This T cell receptor (beta chain) was sequenced during a study of T cell changes during pregnancy in multiple sclerosis. Germline lookup yields CDR1 SQVTM and CDR2 ANQGSEA. The CDR3 has 13 amino acids. Trimming removed 2 bases at V and 1 base at J, with 6 bases between. Method: immunoSEQ multiplex PCR; TCRdb's copy keeps in-frame clones and lacks some. The sample comprises roughly 75,000 clones, approximately 92% of which are singletons, and under 2% rests with the top ten. The sample was peripheral blood, taken in the third trimester of pregnancy. The J gene is TRBJ1-3, the V gene TRBV29-1; D is unclear. The TCR comes from a female donor in good health, enrolled as a control in a pregnancy study. The CDR3 protein is CSVEFSSGNTIYF. The CDR3 nucleotides are TGCAGCGTTGAATTCAGTTCTGGAAACACCATATATTTT.